This TCR beta chain appears in the sequencing data of a study of CD8 T cells in Susac syndrome. Reverse transcription used roughly 0.45 to 1 ug RNA and random hexamers. immunoSEQ multiplex PCR amplified TCR beta CDR3 across 54 Vbeta, 13 Jbeta. Via MiXCR, TCRdb re-called the immunoSEQ multiplex PCR reads, giving one row per CDR3 protein. The sample lists about 210,000 distinct CDR3 sequences, roughly 96% occurring once. The CDR3 covers 13 residues. The junction had 6 bases not matched to a gene; V was cut back by 5 bases and J by 5 bases. The germline V gene has CDR1 SQVTM and CDR2 ANQGSEA. This chain connects TRBV29-1 to TRBJ1-2, with 9 bases aligning to TRBD1. The receptor comes from a human donor with multiple sclerosis. Material for sequencing was CD4+ T cells from PBMCs. CDR3 in DNA: TGCAGCGTTTCCCTGACAGGGGGTTATGGCTACACCTTC. Residues: CSVSLTGGYGYTF.